One and the same sample provided the 7 T cell receptor beta chains below, sequenced in a study of blood T cell repertoires in COVID-19. Clones were sequenced by immunoSEQ multiplex PCR, and TCRdb holds only the in-frame ones, with some missing. This sample has about 88,000 clones; approximately 90% occur once, and the top ten carry more than 14%. The material sequenced was peripheral blood. The receptors stem from a male donor with acute or convalescent COVID-19.

This clone came up a few times. The chain joins TRBV5-1 to TRBJ1-4, with a weak D call TRBD1 (5 bases). The CDR3 has 15 residues. Germline values: CDR1 SGHRS, CDR2 YFSETQ. The germline V and J ends were trimmed by 0 bases and 4 bases, with 10 bases remaining between them. The CDR3 sequence: CASSLAGISNEKLFF. The CDR3 DNA sequence: TGCGCCAGCAGCTTGGCAGGGATAAGTAATGAAAAACTGTTTTTT.

The chain employs TRBV6-5 and TRBJ2-1; TRBD2 matches 10 bases. With V trimmed by 2 bases and J by 8 bases, 9 bases remained unmatched. The CDR3 extends over 16 amino acids. The germline V gene encodes CDR1 MNHEY and CDR2 SVGAGI. CDR3 in DNA: TGTGCCAGCAGTTACGGGCTAAGCGGGGGGGGCGATGAGCAGTTCTTC. Translation gives CASSYGLSGGGDEQFF.

The chain uses TRBV19 and TRBJ1-2, with 7 bases identical to TRBD1. The V and J ends lost 3 bases and 7 bases, in that order; junction bases with no gene match: 11. From germline, CDR1 is LNHDA and CDR2 SQIVND (reference sequence). The CDR3 consists of 15 residues. The CDR3 region is CASSMGRQGETGYTF. The DNA for the CDR3 is TGTGCCAGTAGTATGGGAAGGCAGGGGGAGACTGGCTACACCTTC.

This sequence joins TRBV7-3 and TRBJ2-2; perhaps TRBD2 as D (6 bases). This CDR3 spans 14 amino acids. Germline CDR1 and CDR2: SGHTA and FQGTGA. With 1 base removed from V and 5 bases from J, the gap between germline ends came to 8 bases. This CDR3 is CASSLKAGTGELFF. The DNA for the CDR3 is TGTGCCAGCAGCTTAAAGGCGGGAACCGGGGAGCTGTTTTTT.

This clone was recorded a few times. The CDR3 DNA reads TGTGCCAGCAGTCCGAATACGGACTATGGCTACACCTTC. Amino acid sequence: CASSPNTDYGYTF. V is TRBV12-3 or TRBV12-4 and J is TRBJ1-2; no clear D gene. The CDR3 has 13 amino acids. The germline V and J ends were trimmed by 5 bases and 3 bases, with 10 bases remaining between them.

This rearrangement joins TRBV28 to TRBJ2-3, with a possible D match to TRBD2 (5 bases). V lost 5 bases to trimming and J lost 1 base, with 13 bases between them. The CDR3 is 15 amino acids. The germline gives CDR1 MDHEN, CDR2 SYDVKM. Written as DNA, the CDR3 is TGTGCCAGCAGTCCCCCACGGCGGGGCACAGATACGCAGTATTTT. Encoded protein: CASSPPRRGTDTQYF.

The V gene is TRBV7-9, the J gene TRBJ2-7; 7 nucleotides line up with TRBD1. Germline V gene data show CDR1 as SEHNR and CDR2 as FQNEAQ (reference sequence). Losses at the gene ends were 9 bases for V and 3 bases for J; bases not matched to a gene: 5. The CDR3 length is 12 residues. CDR3 protein: CASGAGGYEQYF. In DNA, the CDR3 is TGTGCCAGTGGGGCAGGGGGCTACGAGCAGTACTTC.